The clone carrying this TCR beta chain was counted ten times or more. Its antigen remains unidentified. There are 15 residues in the CDR3. V shed 6 bases and J 0 bases; nucleotides not matched to a gene: 1. In germline, CDR1 is MNHNS, CDR2 SASEGT. This sample stems from a study of early T cells in non-severe SARS-CoV-2 infection. In the study overall: Bulk RNA taken from unsorted whole blood was sequenced, leaving chains unpaired. General study points: Private and CD4 specificities were missed by VDJdb matching, skewed to anti-spike CD8.

Individual cDNA molecules each received unique molecular identifiers attached to them. Each CDR3 protein is one row after TCRdb ran MiXCR on the 5' RACE reads. Of about 49,000 distinct CDR3 sequences listed, about 4.6% are singletons. V is TRBV6-1 and J is TRBJ2-3; 12 bases map to TRBD1. The source material was whole blood. The origin of this receptor is an adult who was a healthcare worker with PCR-confirmed SARS-CoV-2 infection or an uninfected control (not recorded which). The CDR3 DNA reads TGTGCCAGCAGGGGACAGGGGGCGAGCACAGATACGCAGTATTTT. Translated, it gives CASRGQGASTDTQYF.